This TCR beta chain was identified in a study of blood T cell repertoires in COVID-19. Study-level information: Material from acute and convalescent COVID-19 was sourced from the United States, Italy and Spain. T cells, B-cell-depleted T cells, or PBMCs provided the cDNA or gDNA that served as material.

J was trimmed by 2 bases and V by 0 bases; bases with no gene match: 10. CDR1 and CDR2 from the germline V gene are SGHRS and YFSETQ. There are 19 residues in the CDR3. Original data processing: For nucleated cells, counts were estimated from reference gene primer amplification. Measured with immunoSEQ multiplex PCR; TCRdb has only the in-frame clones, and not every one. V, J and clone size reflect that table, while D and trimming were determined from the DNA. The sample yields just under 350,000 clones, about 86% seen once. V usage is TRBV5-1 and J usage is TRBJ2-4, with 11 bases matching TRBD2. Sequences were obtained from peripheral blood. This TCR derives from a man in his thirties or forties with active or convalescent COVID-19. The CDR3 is CASSLEGSGRAMTKNIQYF. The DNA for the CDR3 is TGCGCCAGCAGCTTGGAGGGTAGCGGGAGGGCAATGACCAAAAACATTCAGTACTTC. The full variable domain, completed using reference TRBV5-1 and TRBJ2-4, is KAGVTQTPRYLIKTRGQQVTLSCSPISGHRSVSWYQQTPGQGLQFLFEYFSETQRNKGNFPGRFSGRQFSNSRSEMNVSTLELGDSALYLCASSLEGSGRAMTKNIQYFGAGTRLSVL.